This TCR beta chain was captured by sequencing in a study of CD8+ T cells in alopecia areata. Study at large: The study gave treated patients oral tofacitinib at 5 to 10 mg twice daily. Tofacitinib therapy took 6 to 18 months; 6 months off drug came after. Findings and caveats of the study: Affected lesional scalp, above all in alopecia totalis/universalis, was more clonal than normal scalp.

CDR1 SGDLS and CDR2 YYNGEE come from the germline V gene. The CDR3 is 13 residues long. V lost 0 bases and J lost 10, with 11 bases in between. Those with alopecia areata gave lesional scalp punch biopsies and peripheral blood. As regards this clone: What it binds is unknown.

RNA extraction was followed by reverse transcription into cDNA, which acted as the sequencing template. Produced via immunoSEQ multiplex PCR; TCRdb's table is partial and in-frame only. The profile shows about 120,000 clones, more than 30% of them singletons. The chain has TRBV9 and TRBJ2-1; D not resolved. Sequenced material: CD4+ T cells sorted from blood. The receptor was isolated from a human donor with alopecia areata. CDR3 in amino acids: CASSVVGSGEQFF. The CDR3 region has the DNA TGTGCCAGCAGCGTAGTTGGGTCCGGGGAGCAGTTCTTC.